This is a list of T cell receptor beta chains from one sample in a study of breast tumors, draining lymph nodes, adjacent tissues. TCRdb re-derived calls from the multiplex PCR reads in MiXCR, one entry per CDR3 protein. This sample has over 200,000 distinct CDR3 sequences, with about a third found just once. Sequencing was carried out using axillary lymph node tissue. The receptors derive from a female donor with breast cancer. Some clones in this sample may be carry-over from other donors' samples. CDR3s include the opening cysteine and the closing phenylalanine or tryptophan. A D gene is named only where the DNA matches it firmly. Only part of the rows carry a size: once, few, many, or a class if the clone is expanded.

>TRBV5-5|.|TRBJ1-2|many
TGTGCCAGCAGACCTGAGGGGGACTATGGCTACACCTTC
CASRPEGDYGYTF
>TRBV28|.|TRBJ1-6|many
TGTGCCAGCAGTTTTACCGGGTCCCCTAATTCACCCCTCCACTTT
CASSFTGSPNSPLHF
>TRBV9|TRBD2|TRBJ2-2|many
TGTGCCAGCAGCCCGGGACTAGCGGGATCGGGGGAGCTGTTTTTT
CASSPGLAGSGELFF
>TRBV2|TRBD1|TRBJ2-5|.
TGCGCCAGCCGTGCACAGGGGGCGCACCAAGAGACCCAGTACTTC
CASRAQGAHQETQYF
>TRBV12-3/TRBV12-4|.|TRBJ2-3|many
TGTGCCAGCAGCGACCCCCGGGCTAGCACAGATACGCAGTATTTT
CASSDPRASTDTQYF
>TRBV14|.|TRBJ2-7|.
TGTGCCAGCAGCCAATCCGGCCCAGCCCGCGAGCAGCCCTTC
CASSQSGPAREQPF
>TRBV29-1|TRBD1|TRBJ1-5|.
TGCAGCCCCGGGACAGGGAATCAGCCCCAGCATTTT
CSPGTGNQPQHF
>TRBV10-3|.|TRBJ1-2|.
TGTGCCATCAGTGAAAGGCAGGGGAACTATGGCTACACCTTC
CAISERQGNYGYTF
>TRBV11-3|TRBD2|TRBJ2-7|many
TGTGCCAGCAGCCCGAGGGGCGGGGGAACCTACGAGCAGTACTTC
CASSPRGGGTYEQYF
>TRBV11-2|.|TRBJ1-1|few
TGTGCCAGCAGCTTGGCCGGTACAGCAATCACTGAAGCTTTCTTT
CASSLAGTAITEAFF
>TRBV4-3|.|TRBJ2-7|many
TGCGCCAGCAGCCAAGATACGACAAACTACGAGCAGTACTTC
CASSQDTTNYEQYF
>TRBV4-1|TRBD2|TRBJ2-3|many
TGCGCCAGCAGCCAACTAGCGGGAGGGTCCTCGGTCACAGATACGCAGTATTTT
CASSQLAGGSSVTDTQYF
>TRBV5-8|TRBD2|TRBJ2-1|few
TGTGCCAGCAGCCCGCCGGCCAGCGGGATTGGCAATGAGCAGTTCTTC
CASSPPASGIGNEQFF
>TRBV5-1|TRBD2|TRBJ2-1|few
TGCGCCAGCAGCTCTCTTCTGAGGAGTAGCGGGAGGGCCTATGAGCAGTTCTTC
CASSSLLRSSGRAYEQFF
>TRBV9|.|TRBJ1-3|many
TGTGCCAGCAGCGTAGGCCCAGGCTCGGGAAACACCATATATTTT
CASSVGPGSGNTIYF
>TRBV4-2|.|TRBJ2-7|many
TGTGCCAGCAGCCAAGTTGGGTCGGGGGCCAGATACGAGCAGTACTTC
CASSQVGSGARYEQYF
>TRBV7-9|.|TRBJ1-2|.
TGTGCCAGCAGCTTATGGAGCTACACCTTC
CASSLWSYTF
>TRBV5-6|TRBD1|TRBJ2-7|many
TGTGCCAGCAGCCCGGACAGGTCCTACGAGCAGTACTTC
CASSPDRSYEQYF
>TRBV6-1|.|TRBJ1-6|many
TGTGCCAGCAATCCGTCCCAGGGAAATTCACCCCTCCACTTT
CASNPSQGNSPLHF
>TRBV2|TRBD1|TRBJ2-1|once
TGTGCCAGCACCCAGGACAGGGCTTATTACAATGAGCAGTTCTTC
CASTQDRAYYNEQFF
>TRBV30|.|TRBJ1-1|.
TGTGCCTGGTCCCCCCTCGGGCCGGGACATGAAGCTTTCTTT
CAWSPLGPGHEAFF
>TRBV15|TRBD2|TRBJ2-1|many
TGTGCCACCAGAAACCTAGCGGGAGGGCCTCGCGACAATGAGCAGTTCTTC
CATRNLAGGPRDNEQFF
>TRBV20-1|TRBD1|TRBJ2-6|many
TGCAGTGCTACCCGGGACAGCTCTGGGGCCAACGTCCTGACTTTC
CSATRDSSGANVLTF
>TRBV15|TRBD2|TRBJ2-5|.
TGTGCCACCAGCCGACGAGGGACTAGCGGGCAAGAGACCCAGTACTTC
CATSRRGTSGQETQYF
>TRBV29-1|.|TRBJ2-1|.
TGCAGCGTTCCTCGGGGGGCGGGATCAAATGAGCAGTTCTTC
CSVPRGAGSNEQFF
>TRBV27|TRBD1|TRBJ1-5|.
TGTGCCACCACACCTTGGAGGGGGCAGGTTAGCAATCAGCCCCAGCATTTT
CATTPWRGQVSNQPQHF
>TRBV24-1|.|TRBJ1-2|many
TGTGCCACCAGCTCTAGAATGGGGCACGGCTACACCTTC
CATSSRMGHGYTF